The table lists the clone carrying this TCR beta chain with many counts. Its antigen is undetermined. These data belong to a study of response to subunit inactivated influenza vaccine. V lost 4 bases to trimming and J lost 1 base, with 17 bases between them. The V gene's germline CDR1 is SGHTA and CDR2 FQGNSA. CDR3 length equals 17 residues. TCRdb re-called the RT-PCR reads with MiXCR, one entry per CDR3 protein. The repertoire holds almost 600,000 distinct CDR3 sequences, around 13% seen once, with roughly 11% in the top ten. General study results and limits: Each seasonal flu vaccination may recruit only limited new T cells, authors suggested.

The rearrangement uses TRBV7-2 and TRBJ2-1; perhaps TRBD1 as D (5 bases). Material: PBMCs from blood, obtained 11 to 12 days after vaccination. The receptor's source is a man aged 50-59 years who received an inactivated influenza vaccine. For the CDR3, the DNA is TGTGCCAGCAGCTCGCAGAGAGCAGGGCAATCCTACAATGAGCAGTTCTTC. It yields the protein CASSSQRAGQSYNEQFF.